These T cell receptor beta chains were read from a single sample in a study of cytomegalovirus exposure and HLA in healthy donors. Assay used: immunoSEQ multiplex PCR; TCRdb lists only in-frame clones, some missing. The sample has about 60,000 clones, 96% seen once. Sequenced input: PBMCs. Receptor source: a woman between 18 and 30 years old in good health and CMV-seronegative. Both conserved end residues are part of each CDR3. D genes are given only for firm matches. Size values are once, few and many counts, or a class for expanded clones, and some rows have none.

V gene: TRBV28
J gene: TRBJ2-1
D gene: TRBD2
clone size: .
CDR3 DNA: TGTGCCAGCAGCCGGGGACTAGCCGGGTTAGGGCAGTTCTTC
CDR3 protein: CASSRGLAGLGQFF

V gene: TRBV4-2
J gene: TRBJ2-3
D gene: .
clone size: .
CDR3 DNA: TGTGCCAGCAGCCAAGATCAGTGGGTAGCAGGCACAGATACGCAGTATTTT
CDR3 protein: CASSQDQWVAGTDTQYF

V gene: TRBV6-1
J gene: TRBJ2-5
D gene: .
clone size: .
CDR3 DNA: TGTGCCAGCAGTGAAGCTTGGACTGTGCAAGAGACCCAGTACTTC
CDR3 protein: CASSEAWTVQETQYF

V gene: TRBV11-2
J gene: TRBJ1-2
D gene: .
clone size: once
CDR3 DNA: TGTGCCAGCCGGGGGGGGCTTGGCTACACCTTC
CDR3 protein: CASRGGLGYTF

V gene: TRBV15
J gene: TRBJ2-7
D gene: TRBD1
clone size: .
CDR3 DNA: TGTGCCACCAGCAGAGATCCCAGGGGGCCCTACGAGCAGTACTTC
CDR3 protein: CATSRDPRGPYEQYF

V gene: TRBV7-3
J gene: TRBJ2-3
D gene: .
clone size: .
CDR3 DNA: TGTGCCAGCAGCTTAGGGGTGGGGGGTTTTGCAGATACGCAGTATTTT
CDR3 protein: CASSLGVGGFADTQYF

V gene: TRBV5-4
J gene: TRBJ2-3
D gene: .
clone size: .
CDR3 DNA: TGTGCCAGCAGCCCCCCCGGGGGCACAGATACGCAGTATTTT
CDR3 protein: CASSPPGGTDTQYF

V gene: TRBV5-8
J gene: TRBJ1-4
D gene: TRBD1
clone size: .
CDR3 DNA: TGTGCCAGCAGCCCCAGGGGGCCAGGTGAAAAACTGTTTTTT
CDR3 protein: CASSPRGPGEKLFF

V gene: TRBV9
J gene: TRBJ1-2
D gene: TRBD1
clone size: .
CDR3 DNA: TGTGCCAGCAGCGCCCAACCAGGACAGGGAAACTATGGCTACACCTTC
CDR3 protein: CASSAQPGQGNYGYTF

V gene: TRBV7-9
J gene: TRBJ2-1
D gene: TRBD2
clone size: .
CDR3 DNA: TGTGCCAGCAGCCTCCGGGGGGACGTCGGGGGTGAGCAGTTCTTC
CDR3 protein: CASSLRGDVGGEQFF

V gene: TRBV18
J gene: TRBJ2-7
D gene: .
clone size: .
CDR3 DNA: TGTGCCAGCTCCGAGGGACTGTCCCACTACGAGCAGTACTTC
CDR3 protein: CASSEGLSHYEQYF

V gene: TRBV21-1
J gene: TRBJ1-5
D gene: .
clone size: .
CDR3 DNA: TGTGCCAGCAGCCCCTGGAGGGGGCGAAGCAATCAGCCCCAGCATTTT
CDR3 protein: CASSPWRGRSNQPQHF

V gene: TRBV18
J gene: TRBJ2-5
D gene: .
clone size: .
CDR3 DNA: TGTGCCAGCTCACCGGCCCCTCAAGAGACCCAGTACTTC
CDR3 protein: CASSPAPQETQYF

V gene: TRBV4-3
J gene: TRBJ2-1
D gene: TRBD1
clone size: .
CDR3 DNA: TGCGCCAGCAGCCAAGGGACGGACAGGGTCTACAATGAGCAGTTCTTC
CDR3 protein: CASSQGTDRVYNEQFF

V gene: TRBV7-2
J gene: TRBJ2-5
D gene: .
clone size: .
CDR3 DNA: TGTGCCAGCAGCCAGCGGGTGACCCAGTACTTC
CDR3 protein: CASSQRVTQYF

V gene: TRBV15
J gene: TRBJ1-4
D gene: TRBD1
clone size: .
CDR3 DNA: TGTGCCACCAGCCACTACCCCGGGACAGGGGCGGAAAAACTGTTTTTT
CDR3 protein: CATSHYPGTGAEKLFF

V gene: TRBV12-5
J gene: TRBJ2-3
D gene: .
clone size: .
CDR3 DNA: TGTGCTAGTGCTTCCACAGATACGCAGTATTTT
CDR3 protein: CASASTDTQYF

V gene: TRBV4-1
J gene: TRBJ2-3
D gene: TRBD2
clone size: .
CDR3 DNA: TGCGCCAGCAGCCAAGATCTACGGGGGGGCTGGGATACGCAGTATTTT
CDR3 protein: CASSQDLRGGWDTQYF

V gene: TRBV5-6
J gene: TRBJ2-1
D gene: TRBD2
clone size: .
CDR3 DNA: TGTGCCAGCAGCCCCGGACTAGCGGGAGGCTCTGGGGGGGGAAATGAGCAGTTCTTC
CDR3 protein: CASSPGLAGGSGGGNEQFF

V gene: TRBV19
J gene: TRBJ2-1
D gene: TRBD2
clone size: .
CDR3 DNA: TGTGCCAGTACCCCCCTAACTAGCGGGAGGGCCCTGGATGAGCAGTTCTTC
CDR3 protein: CASTPLTSGRALDEQFF

V gene: TRBV5-6
J gene: TRBJ1-2
D gene: .
clone size: .
CDR3 DNA: TGTGCCAGCAGCTCCCCCGAAAACACCCCGTATGGCTACACCTTC
CDR3 protein: CASSSPENTPYGYTF

V gene: TRBV10-2
J gene: TRBJ1-3
D gene: .
clone size: .
CDR3 DNA: TGCGCCAGCAGTGTCGAGATGAACTCTGGAAACACCATATATTTT
CDR3 protein: CASSVEMNSGNTIYF

V gene: TRBV29-1
J gene: TRBJ2-7
D gene: TRBD1
clone size: .
CDR3 DNA: TGCAGCGTGGGGGACAGGGGGCTCCACGAGCAGTACTTC
CDR3 protein: CSVGDRGLHEQYF

V gene: TRBV6-5
J gene: TRBJ1-1
D gene: .
clone size: .
CDR3 DNA: TGTGCCAGCAGTTACTCGGGGGCTATGAACACTGAAGCTTTCTTT
CDR3 protein: CASSYSGAMNTEAFF

V gene: TRBV28
J gene: TRBJ2-7
D gene: .
clone size: .
CDR3 DNA: TGTGCCAGCACCCAATCGGGTCAAAACCCCTACGAGCAGTACTTC
CDR3 protein: CASTQSGQNPYEQYF

V gene: TRBV6-1
J gene: TRBJ1-5
D gene: TRBD1
clone size: .
CDR3 DNA: TGTGCCAGCGGGACAGGGTTTAGCAATCAGCCCCAGCATTTT
CDR3 protein: CASGTGFSNQPQHF

V gene: TRBV19
J gene: TRBJ1-1
D gene: .
clone size: once
CDR3 DNA: TGTGCCAGTAGTACCGGGTTTCGCACTGAAGCTTTCTTT
CDR3 protein: CASSTGFRTEAFF